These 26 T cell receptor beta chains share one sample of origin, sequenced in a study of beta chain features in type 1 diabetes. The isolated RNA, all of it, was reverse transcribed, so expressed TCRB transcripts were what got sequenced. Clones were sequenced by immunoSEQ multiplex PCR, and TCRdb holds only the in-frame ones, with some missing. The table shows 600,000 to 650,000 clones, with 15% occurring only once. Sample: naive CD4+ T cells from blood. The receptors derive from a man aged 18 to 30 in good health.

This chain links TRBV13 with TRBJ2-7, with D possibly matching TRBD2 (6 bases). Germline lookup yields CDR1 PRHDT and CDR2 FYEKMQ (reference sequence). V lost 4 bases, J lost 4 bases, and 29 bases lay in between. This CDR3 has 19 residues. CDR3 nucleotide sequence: TGTGCCAGCAGCTCGGCTCGGGGCCATGTCGGGCTAGCGCCGTACGAGCAGTACTTC. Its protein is CASSSARGHVGLAPYEQYF.

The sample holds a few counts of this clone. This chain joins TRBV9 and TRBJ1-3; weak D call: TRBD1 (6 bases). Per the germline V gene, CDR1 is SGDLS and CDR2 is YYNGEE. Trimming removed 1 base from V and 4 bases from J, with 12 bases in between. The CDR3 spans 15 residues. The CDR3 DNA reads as TGTGCCAGCAGCGTATTGGGAGGGGGAGGAAACACCATATATTTT. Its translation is CASSVLGGGGNTIYF.

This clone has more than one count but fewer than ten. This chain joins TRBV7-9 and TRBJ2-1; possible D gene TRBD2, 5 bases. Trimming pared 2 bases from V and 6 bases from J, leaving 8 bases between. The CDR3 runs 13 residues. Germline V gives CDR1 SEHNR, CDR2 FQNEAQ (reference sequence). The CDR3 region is CASSLRGGNEQFF. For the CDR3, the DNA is TGTGCCAGCAGCTTACGAGGAGGCAATGAGCAGTTCTTC.

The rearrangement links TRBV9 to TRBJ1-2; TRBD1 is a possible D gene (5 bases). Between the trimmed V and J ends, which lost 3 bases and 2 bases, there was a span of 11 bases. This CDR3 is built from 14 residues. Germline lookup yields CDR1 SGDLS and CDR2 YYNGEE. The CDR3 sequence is CASSARDLNYGYTF. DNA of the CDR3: TGTGCCAGCAGCGCCAGGGATTTGAACTATGGCTACACCTTC.

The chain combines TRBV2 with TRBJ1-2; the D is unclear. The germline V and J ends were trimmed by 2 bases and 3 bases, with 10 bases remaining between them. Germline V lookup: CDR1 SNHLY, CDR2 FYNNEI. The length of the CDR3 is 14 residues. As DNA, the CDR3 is TGTGCCAGCAGTGAAAACCTATTCTACTATGGCTACACCTTC. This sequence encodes CASSENLFYYGYTF.

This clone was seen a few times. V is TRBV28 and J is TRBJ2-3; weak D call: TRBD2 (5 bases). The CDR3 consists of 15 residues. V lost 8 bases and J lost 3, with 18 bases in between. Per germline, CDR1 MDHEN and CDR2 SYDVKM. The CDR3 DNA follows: TGTGCCAGCGCGGGCTTGCTGGGCCCGACAGATACGCAGTATTTT. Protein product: CASAGLLGPTDTQYF. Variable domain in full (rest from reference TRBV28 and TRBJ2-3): DVKVTQSSRYLVKRTGEKVFLECVQDMDHENMFWYRQDPGLGLRLIYFSYDVKMKEKGDIPEGYSVSREKKERFSLILESASTNQTSMYLCASAGLLGPTDTQYFGPGTRLTVL.

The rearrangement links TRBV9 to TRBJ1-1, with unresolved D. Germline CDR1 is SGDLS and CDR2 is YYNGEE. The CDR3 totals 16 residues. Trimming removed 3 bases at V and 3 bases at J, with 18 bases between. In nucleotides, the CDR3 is TGTGCCAGCAGCGACGCTGAGGGCTCGTGGGACACTGAAGCTTTCTTT. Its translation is CASSDAEGSWDTEAFF.

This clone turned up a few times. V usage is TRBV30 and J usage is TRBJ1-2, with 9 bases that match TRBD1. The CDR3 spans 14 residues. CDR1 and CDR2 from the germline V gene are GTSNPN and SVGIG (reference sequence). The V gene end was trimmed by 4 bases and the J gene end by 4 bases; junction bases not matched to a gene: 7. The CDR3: CAWMGQGRPYGYTF. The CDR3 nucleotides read TGTGCCTGGATGGGACAGGGAAGACCCTATGGCTACACCTTC.

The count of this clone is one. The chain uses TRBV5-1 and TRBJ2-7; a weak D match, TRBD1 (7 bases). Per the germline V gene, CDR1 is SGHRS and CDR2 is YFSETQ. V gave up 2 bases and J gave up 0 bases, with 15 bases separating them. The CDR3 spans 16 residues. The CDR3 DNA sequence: TGCGCCAGCAGCTTCAGGGGGGCGCAAAGCTCCTACGAGCAGTACTTC. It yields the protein CASSFRGAQSSYEQYF.

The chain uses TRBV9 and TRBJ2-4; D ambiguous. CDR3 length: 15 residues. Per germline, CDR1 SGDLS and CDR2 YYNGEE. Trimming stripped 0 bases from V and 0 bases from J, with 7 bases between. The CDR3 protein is CASSVASLAKNIQYF. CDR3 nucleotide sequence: TGTGCCAGCAGCGTAGCCAGCTTAGCCAAAAACATTCAGTACTTC.

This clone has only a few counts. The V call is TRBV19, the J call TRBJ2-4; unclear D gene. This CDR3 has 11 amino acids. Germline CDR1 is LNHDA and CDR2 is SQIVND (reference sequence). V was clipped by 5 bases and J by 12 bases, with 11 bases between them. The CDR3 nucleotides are TGTGCCAGTAGTGGAAGGTGGGGTCAGTACTTC. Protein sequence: CASSGRWGQYF.

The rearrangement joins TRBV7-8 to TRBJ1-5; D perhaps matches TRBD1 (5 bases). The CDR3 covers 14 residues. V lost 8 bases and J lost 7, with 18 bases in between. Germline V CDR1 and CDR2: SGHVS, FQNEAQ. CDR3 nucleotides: TGTGCCAGCTCCACGGAGGGGCCCTTCCAGCCCCAGCATTTT. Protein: CASSTEGPFQPQHF.

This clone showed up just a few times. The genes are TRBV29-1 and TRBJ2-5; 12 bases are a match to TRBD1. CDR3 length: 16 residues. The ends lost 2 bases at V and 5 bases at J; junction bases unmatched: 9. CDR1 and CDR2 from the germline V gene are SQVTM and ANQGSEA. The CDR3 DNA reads TGCAGCGTTGAACTTGGGACAGGGGGCCTTGGGGAGACCCAGTACTTC. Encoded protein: CSVELGTGGLGETQYF.

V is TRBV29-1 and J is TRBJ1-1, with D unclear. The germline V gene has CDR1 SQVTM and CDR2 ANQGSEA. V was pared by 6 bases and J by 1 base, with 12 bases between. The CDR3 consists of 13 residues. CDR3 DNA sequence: TGCAGCGTACTGACCGAATCGAACACTGAAGCTTTCTTT. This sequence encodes CSVLTESNTEAFF.

Written as DNA, the CDR3 is TGTGCCAGTTCACCTTATACAGGGGGCGCAGAGACCCAGTACTTC. It yields the protein CASSPYTGGAETQYF. V and J are TRBV19 and TRBJ2-5, with TRBD1 matching 9 bases. CDR1 and CDR2 from the germline V gene are LNHDA and SQIVND (reference sequence). This CDR3 contains 15 residues. J lost 4 bases, V lost 8 bases, and 11 bases had no gene match.

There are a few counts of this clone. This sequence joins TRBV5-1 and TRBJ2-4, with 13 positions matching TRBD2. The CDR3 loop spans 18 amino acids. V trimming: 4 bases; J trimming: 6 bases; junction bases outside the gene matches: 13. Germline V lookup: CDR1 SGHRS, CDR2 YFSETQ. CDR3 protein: CASSITSGRAFSGNIQYF. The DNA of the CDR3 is TGCGCCAGCAGCATTACTAGCGGGAGGGCCTTTTCGGGAAACATTCAGTACTTC.

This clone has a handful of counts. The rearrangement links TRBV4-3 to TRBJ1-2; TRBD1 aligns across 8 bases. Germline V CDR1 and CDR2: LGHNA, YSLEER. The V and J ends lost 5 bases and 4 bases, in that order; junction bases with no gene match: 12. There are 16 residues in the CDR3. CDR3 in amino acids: CASSSNPSGTGYGYTF. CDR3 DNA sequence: TGCGCCAGCAGCTCCAATCCCTCCGGGACAGGCTATGGCTACACCTTC.

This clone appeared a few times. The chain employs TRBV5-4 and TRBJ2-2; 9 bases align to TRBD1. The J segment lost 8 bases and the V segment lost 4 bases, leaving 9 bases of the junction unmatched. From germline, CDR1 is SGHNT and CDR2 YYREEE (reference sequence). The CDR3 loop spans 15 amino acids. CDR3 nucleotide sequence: TGTGCCAGCAGCAGATTGACAGGGGGAGGTGGGGAGCTGTTTTTT. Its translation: CASSRLTGGGGELFF.

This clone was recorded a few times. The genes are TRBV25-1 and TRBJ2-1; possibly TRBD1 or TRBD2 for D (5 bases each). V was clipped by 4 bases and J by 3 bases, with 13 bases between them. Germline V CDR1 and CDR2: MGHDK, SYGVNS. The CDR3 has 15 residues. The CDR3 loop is CASSVVLGGYNEQFF. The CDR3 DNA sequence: TGTGCCAGCAGTGTCGTACTTGGGGGCTACAATGAGCAGTTCTTC. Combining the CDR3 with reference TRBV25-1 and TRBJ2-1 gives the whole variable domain EADIYQTPRYLVIGTGKKITLECSQTMGHDKMYWYQQDPGMELHLIHYSYGVNSTEKGDLSSESTVSRIRTEHFPLTLESARPSHTSQYLCASSVVLGGYNEQFFGPGTRLTVL.

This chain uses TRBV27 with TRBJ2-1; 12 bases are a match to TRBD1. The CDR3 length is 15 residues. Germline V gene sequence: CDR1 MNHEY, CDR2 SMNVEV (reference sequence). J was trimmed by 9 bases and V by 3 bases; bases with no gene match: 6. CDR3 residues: CASSLGDRGLGEQFF. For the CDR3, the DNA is TGTGCCAGCAGTTTGGGGGACAGGGGGCTTGGTGAGCAGTTCTTC.

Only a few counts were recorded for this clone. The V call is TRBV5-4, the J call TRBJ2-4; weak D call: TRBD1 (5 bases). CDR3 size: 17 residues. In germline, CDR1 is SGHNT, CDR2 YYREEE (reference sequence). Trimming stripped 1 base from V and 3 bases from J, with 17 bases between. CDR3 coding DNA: TGTGCCAGCAGCTTGCTGGGAAGTCAGGGCGACAAAAACATTCAGTACTTC. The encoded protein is CASSLLGSQGDKNIQYF.

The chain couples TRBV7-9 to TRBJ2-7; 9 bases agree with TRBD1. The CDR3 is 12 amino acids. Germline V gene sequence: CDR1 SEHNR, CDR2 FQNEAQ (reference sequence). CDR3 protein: CAAGTGTYEQYF. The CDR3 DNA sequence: TGTGCAGCAGGGACAGGGACCTACGAGCAGTACTTC.

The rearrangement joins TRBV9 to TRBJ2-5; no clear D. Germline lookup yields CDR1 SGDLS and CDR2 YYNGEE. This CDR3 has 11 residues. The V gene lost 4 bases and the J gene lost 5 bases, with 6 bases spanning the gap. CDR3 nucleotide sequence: TGTGCCAGCAGCAAGGACGAGACCCAGTACTTC. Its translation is CASSKDETQYF.

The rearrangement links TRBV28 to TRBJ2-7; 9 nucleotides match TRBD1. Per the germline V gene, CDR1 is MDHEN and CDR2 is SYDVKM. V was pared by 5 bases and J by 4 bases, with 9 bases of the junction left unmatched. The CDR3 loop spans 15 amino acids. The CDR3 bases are TGTGCCAGCAGTCTAGCCCGGACAGGGGTATACGAGCAGTACTTC. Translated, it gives CASSLARTGVYEQYF.

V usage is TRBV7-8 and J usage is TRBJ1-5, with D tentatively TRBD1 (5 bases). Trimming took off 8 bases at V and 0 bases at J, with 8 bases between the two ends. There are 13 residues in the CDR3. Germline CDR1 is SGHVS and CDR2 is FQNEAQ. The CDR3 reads CASSGYSNQPQHF. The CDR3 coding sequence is TGTGCCAGCTCAGGGTATAGCAATCAGCCCCAGCATTTT.

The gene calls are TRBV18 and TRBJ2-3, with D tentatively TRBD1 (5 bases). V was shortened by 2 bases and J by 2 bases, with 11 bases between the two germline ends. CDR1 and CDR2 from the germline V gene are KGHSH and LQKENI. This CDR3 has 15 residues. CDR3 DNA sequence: TGTGCCAGCTCACCAAATAGACAGAACACAGATACGCAGTATTTT. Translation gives CASSPNRQNTDTQYF.